A single T cell receptor beta chain is shown here with its context. Its antigen remains unknown. The V and J ends lost 3 bases and 4 bases respectively, with 10 bases between them. Germline V gives CDR1 SGHNT, CDR2 YENEEA. This CDR3 comprises 14 residues. The data were taken from a study of T cells in localized non-small cell lung cancer. Study conclusions and caveats: Because sequencing included only one region (of the tumor), heterogeneity remains possible. When the top 100 tumor clones were examined, a median about 60 of them also appeared in the adjacent lung, which was paired and uninvolved. Greater blood T cell density accompanied longer overall survival.

Profiling relied on immunoSEQ multiplex PCR, and the TCRdb table lists in-frame clones only, not all of them. The sample lists over 25,000 clones, over 80% occurring once. This chain links TRBV11-3 with TRBJ2-1; D may be TRBD2 (5 bases). The sample consisted of peripheral blood, taken before any cancer treatment. The sequence came from a female donor aged 60 or older with stage I lung adenocarcinoma. The CDR3: CASSLGWEYNEQFF. The DNA of the CDR3 is TGTGCCAGCAGCTTGGGGTGGGAGTACAATGAGCAGTTCTTC.